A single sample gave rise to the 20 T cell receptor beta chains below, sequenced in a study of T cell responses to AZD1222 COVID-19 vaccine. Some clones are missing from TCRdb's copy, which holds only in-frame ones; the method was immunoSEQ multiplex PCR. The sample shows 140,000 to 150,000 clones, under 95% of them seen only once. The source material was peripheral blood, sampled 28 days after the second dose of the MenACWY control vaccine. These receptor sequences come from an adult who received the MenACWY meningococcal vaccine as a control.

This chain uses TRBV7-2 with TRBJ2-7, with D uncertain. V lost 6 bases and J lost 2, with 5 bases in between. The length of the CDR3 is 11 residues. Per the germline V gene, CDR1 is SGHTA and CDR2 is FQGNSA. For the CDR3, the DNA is TGTGCCAGCAGTCCCGCCTACGAGCAGTACTTC. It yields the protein CASSPAYEQYF. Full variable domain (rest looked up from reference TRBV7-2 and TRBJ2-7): GAGVSQSPSNKVTEKGKDVELRCDPISGHTALYWYRQSLGQGLEFLIYFQGNSAPDKSGLPSDRFSAERTGGSVSTLTIQRTQQEDSAVYLCASSPAYEQYFGPGTRLTVT.

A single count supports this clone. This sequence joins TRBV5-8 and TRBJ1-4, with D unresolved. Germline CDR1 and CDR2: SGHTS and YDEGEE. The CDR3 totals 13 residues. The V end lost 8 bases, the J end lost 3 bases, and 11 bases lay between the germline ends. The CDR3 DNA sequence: TGTGCCAGTAGCGTTTGGGCTAATGAAAAACTGTTTTTT. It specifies CASSVWANEKLFF.

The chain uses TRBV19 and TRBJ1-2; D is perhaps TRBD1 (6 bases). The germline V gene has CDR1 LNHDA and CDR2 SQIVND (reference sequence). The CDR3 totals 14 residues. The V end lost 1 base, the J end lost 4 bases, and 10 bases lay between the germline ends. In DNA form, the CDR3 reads TGTGCCAGTAGTATAGCGGACAGCCGCTATGGCTACACCTTC. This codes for CASSIADSRYGYTF.

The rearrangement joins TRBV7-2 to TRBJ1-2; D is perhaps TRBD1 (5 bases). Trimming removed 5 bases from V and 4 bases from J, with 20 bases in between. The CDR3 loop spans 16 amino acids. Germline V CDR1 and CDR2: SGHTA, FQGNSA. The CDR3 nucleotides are TGTGCCAGCAGCCCTAGCCTGGGGGTAAGGGGCTATGGCTACACCTTC. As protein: CASSPSLGVRGYGYTF.

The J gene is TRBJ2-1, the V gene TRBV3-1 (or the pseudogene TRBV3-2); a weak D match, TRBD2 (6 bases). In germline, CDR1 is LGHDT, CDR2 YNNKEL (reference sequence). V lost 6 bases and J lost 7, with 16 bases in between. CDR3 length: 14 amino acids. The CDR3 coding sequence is TGTGCCAGCAGTCAGGAGGGAGCTTGGAATGAGCAGTTCTTC. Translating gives CASSQEGAWNEQFF.

The CDR3 nucleotides read TGTGCCAGCAGTGAAGTCTTAGCAGGAGGGCAAGAGACCCAGTACTTC. Protein: CASSEVLAGGQETQYF. The genes are TRBV2 and TRBJ2-5; a possible D gene is TRBD2 (6 bases). This CDR3 region has 16 residues. Germline CDR1 is SNHLY and CDR2 is FYNNEI. Trimming pared 1 base from V and 2 bases from J, leaving 14 bases between.

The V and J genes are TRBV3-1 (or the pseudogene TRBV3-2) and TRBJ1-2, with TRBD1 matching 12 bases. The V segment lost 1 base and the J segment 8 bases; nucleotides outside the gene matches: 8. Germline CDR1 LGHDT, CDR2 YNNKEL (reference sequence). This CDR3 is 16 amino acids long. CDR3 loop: CASSQGDRGHQGGYTF. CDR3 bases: TGTGCCAGCAGCCAAGGGGACAGGGGGCACCAGGGCGGCTACACCTTC.

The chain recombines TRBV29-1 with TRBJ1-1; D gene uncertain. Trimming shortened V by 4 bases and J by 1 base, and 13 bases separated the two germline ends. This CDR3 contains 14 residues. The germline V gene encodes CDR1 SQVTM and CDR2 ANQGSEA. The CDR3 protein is CSVVGGIPNTEAFF. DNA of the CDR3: TGCAGCGTTGTGGGAGGGATCCCGAACACTGAAGCTTTCTTT.

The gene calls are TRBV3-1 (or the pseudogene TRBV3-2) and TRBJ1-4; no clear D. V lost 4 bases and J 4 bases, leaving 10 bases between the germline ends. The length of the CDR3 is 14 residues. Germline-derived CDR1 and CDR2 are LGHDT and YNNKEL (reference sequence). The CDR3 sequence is CASSPDLINEKLFF. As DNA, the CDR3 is TGTGCCAGCAGCCCGGACCTAATTAATGAAAAACTGTTTTTT.

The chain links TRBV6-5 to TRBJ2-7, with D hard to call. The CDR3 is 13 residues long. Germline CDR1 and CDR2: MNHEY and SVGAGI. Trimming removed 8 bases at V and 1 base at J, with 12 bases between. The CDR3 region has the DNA TGTGCCAGCGCTTGGCAGGTATCCTACGAGCAGTACTTC. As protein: CASAWQVSYEQYF.

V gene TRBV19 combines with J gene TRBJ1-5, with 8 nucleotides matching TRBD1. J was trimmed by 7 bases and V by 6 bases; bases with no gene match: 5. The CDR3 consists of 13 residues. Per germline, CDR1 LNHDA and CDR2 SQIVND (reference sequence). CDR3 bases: TGTGCCAGTAGCCGACAGGGGATGCAGCCCCAGCATTTT. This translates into CASSRQGMQPQHF.

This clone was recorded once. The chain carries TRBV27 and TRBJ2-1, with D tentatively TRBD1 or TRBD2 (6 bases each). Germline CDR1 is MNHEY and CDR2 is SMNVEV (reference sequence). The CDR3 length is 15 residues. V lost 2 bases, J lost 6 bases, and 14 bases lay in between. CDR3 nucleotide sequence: TGTGCCAGCAGTTTAATCGGGGGCACATCCAATGAGCAGTTCTTC. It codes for CASSLIGGTSNEQFF.

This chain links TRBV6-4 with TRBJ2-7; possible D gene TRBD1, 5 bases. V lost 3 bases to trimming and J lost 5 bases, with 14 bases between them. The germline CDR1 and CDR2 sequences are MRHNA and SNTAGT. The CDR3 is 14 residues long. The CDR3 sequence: CASSETDGADEQYF. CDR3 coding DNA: TGTGCCAGCAGTGAGACAGATGGGGCCGACGAGCAGTACTTC.

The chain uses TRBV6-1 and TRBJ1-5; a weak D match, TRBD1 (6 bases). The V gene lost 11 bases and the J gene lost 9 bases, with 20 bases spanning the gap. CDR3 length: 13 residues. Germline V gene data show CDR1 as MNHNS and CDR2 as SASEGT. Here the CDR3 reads CALGGGAGGPQHF. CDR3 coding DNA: TGTGCCCTCGGTGGGGGGGCTGGGGGGCCCCAGCATTTT.

CDR3: CASSQVTGANYGYTF. CDR3 bases: TGTGCCAGCAGCCAAGTGACAGGAGCTAACTATGGCTACACCTTC. The gene calls are TRBV4-2 and TRBJ1-2; D might be TRBD1 (6 bases). Trimming removed 1 base from V and 0 bases from J, with 9 bases in between. The CDR3 runs 15 residues. Germline CDR1 LGHNA, CDR2 YNFKEQ.

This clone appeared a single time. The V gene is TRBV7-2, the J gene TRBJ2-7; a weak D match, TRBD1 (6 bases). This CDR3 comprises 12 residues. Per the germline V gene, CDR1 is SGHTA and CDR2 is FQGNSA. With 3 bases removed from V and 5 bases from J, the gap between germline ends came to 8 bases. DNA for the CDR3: TGTGCCAGCAGCTTTAACAGGGACGAGCAGTACTTC. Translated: CASSFNRDEQYF. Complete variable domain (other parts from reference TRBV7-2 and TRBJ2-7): GAGVSQSPSNKVTEKGKDVELRCDPISGHTALYWYRQSLGQGLEFLIYFQGNSAPDKSGLPSDRFSAERTGGSVSTLTIQRTQQEDSAVYLCASSFNRDEQYFGPGTRLTVT.

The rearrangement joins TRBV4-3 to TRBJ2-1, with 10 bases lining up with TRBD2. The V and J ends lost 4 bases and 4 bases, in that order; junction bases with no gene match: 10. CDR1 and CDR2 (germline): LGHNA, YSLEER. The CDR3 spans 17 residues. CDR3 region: CASSLGLAEPRYNEQFF. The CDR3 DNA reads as TGCGCCAGCAGCCTAGGACTAGCGGAGCCGAGATACAATGAGCAGTTCTTC.

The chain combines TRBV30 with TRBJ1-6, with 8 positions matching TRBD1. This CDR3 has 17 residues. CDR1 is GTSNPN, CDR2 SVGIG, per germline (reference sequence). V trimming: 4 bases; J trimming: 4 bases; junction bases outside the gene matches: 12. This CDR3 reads CAWTPDRVRTYNSPLHF. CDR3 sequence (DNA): TGTGCCTGGACCCCGGACAGGGTGAGAACATATAATTCACCCCTCCACTTT.

As DNA, the CDR3 is TGTGCCAGCAGTCCACACACCGGGACAGGGGGTTTTTATGGCTACACCTTC. This gives the protein CASSPHTGTGGFYGYTF. The chain uses TRBV7-2 and TRBJ1-2, with TRBD1 matching 11 bases. The trim removed 6 bases at V and 5 bases at J, leaving 14 bases unmatched. CDR1 and CDR2 from the germline V gene are SGHTA and FQGNSA. The CDR3 is 17 residues long.

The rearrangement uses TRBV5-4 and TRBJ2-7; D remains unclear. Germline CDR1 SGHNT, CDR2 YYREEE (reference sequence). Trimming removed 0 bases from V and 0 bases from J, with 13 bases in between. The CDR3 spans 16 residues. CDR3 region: CASSLAGTQSSYEQYF. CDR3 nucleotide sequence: TGTGCCAGCAGCTTGGCAGGTACCCAGAGCTCCTACGAGCAGTACTTC.